This TCR beta chain derives from a study of blood T cell repertoires in COVID-19. Study details: Researchers got acute and convalescent COVID-19 samples from the United States, Italy and Spain.

Study processing details: Estimates of nucleated cell counts were drawn from the amplification of reference gene primers. This table comes from immunoSEQ multiplex PCR, and its TCRdb copy is limited to in-frame clones, with some not included. That table supplies the V and J calls and clone size; D and trimming were determined from the DNA. Among around 60,000 clones, more than 70% were seen once, and the ten largest hold 6.5% to 7.5%. V lost 0 bases, J lost 8 bases, and 14 bases lay in between. This CDR3 is built from 15 residues. Germline assignment: CDR1 SGDLS and CDR2 YYNGEE. The sample comprised peripheral blood. The receptor comes from a man aged 55-75 years with acute or convalescent COVID-19. The rearrangement uses TRBV9 and TRBJ1-4; maybe TRBD1 (5 bases). This CDR3 reads CASSVVSGGGEKLFF. The CDR3, as DNA: TGTGCCAGCAGCGTAGTATCGGGGGGTGGCGAAAAACTGTTTTTT.